These 32 T cell receptor beta chains came from one sample sequenced in a study of T cell responses to AZD1222 COVID-19 vaccine. The protocol was immunoSEQ multiplex PCR, while the TCRdb copy is restricted to in-frame clones and leaves out a portion. The data contain about 150,000 clones, approximately 88% of them singletons. The source material was peripheral blood, sampled on day 0 of AZD1222 vaccination. The receptors were sampled from an adult in good health.

This chain uses TRBV28 with TRBJ1-6, with D unresolved. Germline assignment: CDR1 MDHEN and CDR2 SYDVKM. The CDR3 runs 15 residues. Trimming stripped 8 bases from V and 5 bases from J, with 16 bases between. As DNA, the CDR3 is TGTGCCAGCTGTTCTCCGCAGGCAAATAATTCACCCCTCCACTTT. It codes for CASCSPQANNSPLHF.

This clone was counted only a few times. CDR3 region: CASSLGQGAEAFF. CDR3 sequence (DNA): TGTGCCAGCAGCTTAGGACAGGGCGCCGAAGCTTTCTTT. The rearrangement joins TRBV7-9 to TRBJ1-1; the match to TRBD1 covers 7 bases. Germline CDR1 is SEHNR and CDR2 is FQNEAQ (reference sequence). CDR3 length equals 13 residues. V shed 1 base, J shed 8 bases, and the junction held 4 bases outside the gene matches.

In its sample, this clone was seen once. This sequence joins TRBV9 and TRBJ2-7, with D maybe TRBD2 (5 bases). The CDR3 covers 15 residues. Trimming took off 3 bases at V and 4 bases at J, with 17 bases between the two ends. Germline lookup yields CDR1 SGDLS and CDR2 YYNGEE. This chain's CDR3 is CASSAAGSANYEQYF. The CDR3 DNA reads as TGTGCCAGCAGCGCCGCGGGCAGCGCTAATTACGAGCAGTACTTC.

The genes are TRBV21-1 and TRBJ1-1. TRBV21-1 is given as a pseudogene. CDR3 size: 17 residues. This CDR3 is CASSLFSGRRMNTEAFF. The CDR3, as DNA: TGTGCCAGCAGCCTCTTTAGCGGGCGGCGCATGAACACTGAAGCTTTCTTT.

V is TRBV28 and J is TRBJ1-3; D not resolved. V was shortened by 10 bases and J by 4 bases, with 8 bases between the two germline ends. Germline-derived CDR1 and CDR2 are MDHEN and SYDVKM. The CDR3 runs 11 residues. The CDR3 region is CATRSGNTIYF. Written as DNA, the CDR3 is TGTGCCACCCGATCCGGAAACACCATATATTTT.

This clone showed up just once. The CDR3 region has the DNA TGTGCCAGCAGCTTAACAGGGGTGAATGGCTACACCTTC. It encodes CASSLTGVNGYTF. This chain joins TRBV5-6 and TRBJ1-2; 7 positions match TRBD1. Trimming at V came to 2 bases and at J to 6 bases, leaving 4 bases not matched to a gene. CDR1 and CDR2 (germline): SGHDT, YYEEEE. CDR3 length: 13 amino acids.

Written as DNA, the CDR3 is TGCGCCAGCAGCTCCCGGACAGGGAAGGCCTCTGGAAACACCATATATTTT. Protein: CASSSRTGKASGNTIYF. The chain carries TRBV5-1 and TRBJ1-3; 8 bases are shared with TRBD1. Germline loops: CDR1 SGHRS, CDR2 YFSETQ. This CDR3 spans 17 amino acids. Losses at the gene ends were 3 bases for V and 0 bases for J; bases not matched to a gene: 8.

The chain joins TRBV19 to TRBJ1-1; D is unresolved. The CDR3 is 12 residues long. Trimming took 2 bases from V and 6 from J, leaving 7 bases between them. Germline-derived CDR1 and CDR2 are LNHDA and SQIVND (reference sequence). CDR3 bases: TGTGCCAGTAGTATACGGGTTGCTGAAGCTTTCTTT. This codes for CASSIRVAEAFF.

The chain is built from TRBV28 and TRBJ2-5; the match to TRBD2 covers 7 bases. With V trimmed by 2 bases and J by 3 bases, 3 bases remained unmatched. The CDR3 extends over 14 amino acids. CDR1 and CDR2 (germline): MDHEN, SYDVKM. The CDR3, as DNA: TGTGCCAGCAGTTTAGGGGGGGGTAAAGAGACCCAGTACTTC. This codes for CASSLGGGKETQYF.

The J gene is TRBJ1-1, the V gene TRBV5-1, with 10 nucleotides matching TRBD1. Germline loops: CDR1 SGHRS, CDR2 YFSETQ. The CDR3 contains 14 residues. Trimming cost V 0 bases and J 4 bases; bases outside gene matches: 0. CDR3 sequence: CASSLGTGGTEAFF. The CDR3 DNA sequence: TGCGCCAGCAGCTTGGGGACAGGGGGCACTGAAGCTTTCTTT.

V gene TRBV28 combines with J gene TRBJ1-4, with 9 bases that match TRBD1. Per the germline V gene, CDR1 is MDHEN and CDR2 is SYDVKM. This CDR3 contains 20 residues. V dropped 5 bases and J dropped 1; count of bases not matched to a gene: 17. The CDR3: CASSSYRGQGPQGTNEKLFF. CDR3 sequence (DNA): TGTGCCAGCAGTAGCTATCGAGGACAGGGGCCCCAGGGAACTAATGAAAAACTGTTTTTT. The complete variable domain, with remaining parts taken from reference TRBV28 and TRBJ1-4, reads DVKVTQSSRYLVKRTGEKVFLECVQDMDHENMFWYRQDPGLGLRLIYFSYDVKMKEKGDIPEGYSVSREKKERFSLILESASTNQTSMYLCASSSYRGQGPQGTNEKLFFGSGTQLSVL.

This clone was detected a few times. The chain couples TRBV29-1 to TRBJ2-2; D not resolved. The V gene's germline CDR1 is SQVTM and CDR2 ANQGSEA. The V gene lost 5 bases and the J gene lost 2 bases, with 9 bases spanning the gap. The CDR3 spans 13 residues. DNA for the CDR3: TGCAGCGTTCCCAGGTCAAACACCGGGGAGCTGTTTTTT. Translating it yields CSVPRSNTGELFF.

The chain uses TRBV10-2 and TRBJ1-1; D remains unclear. Germline V gives CDR1 WSHSY, CDR2 SAAADI. CDR3 size: 15 residues. V gave up 7 bases and J gave up 2 bases, with 17 bases separating them. Written as DNA, the CDR3 is TGCGCCAGCAATAGTTTTCCGAATTTCAACACTGAAGCTTTCTTT. This gives the protein CASNSFPNFNTEAFF.

The chain employs TRBV12-3 or TRBV12-4 and TRBJ1-2; no clear D gene. This CDR3 comprises 12 residues. V lost 3 bases to trimming and J lost 8 bases, with 10 bases between them. The CDR3 sequence is CASSFGQKGYTF. For the CDR3, the DNA is TGTGCCAGCAGTTTCGGGCAGAAGGGCTACACCTTC.

The chain employs TRBV19 and TRBJ1-6; no reliable D call. The CDR3 sequence is 17 residues long. V lost 5 bases and J lost 9, with 23 bases in between. Per the germline V gene, CDR1 is LNHDA and CDR2 is SQIVND (reference sequence). The CDR3 DNA sequence: TGTGCCAGTAGTCAACAATCCCACGAATCCATCACTTCACCCCTCCACTTT. Translated, it gives CASSQQSHESITSPLHF.

A single count supports this clone. Germline and junction disagree at one end, which may indicate a read error. The rearrangement joins TRBV18 to TRBJ1-6; TRBD1 matches at 8 bases. The CDR3 covers 14 residues. Looked up from germline, CDR1 is KGHSH and CDR2 is LQKENI. The CDR3 nucleotides are TGTGCCAGCTCCCCACAGGGGGATAGTTCACCCCTCCACTTT. Its translation is CASSPQGDSSPLHF.

V usage is TRBV12-5 and J usage is TRBJ1-2; TRBD1 is a possible D gene (6 bases). The CDR3 runs to 14 residues. Germline CDR1 reads LGHNT; CDR2 reads FRNRAP. V was clipped by 5 bases and J by 3 bases, with 13 bases between them. The CDR3 nucleotides are TGTGCTAGTGGTGAAGGCAGGGGTGACTATGGCTACACCTTC. It codes for CASGEGRGDYGYTF.

The chain couples TRBV5-1 to TRBJ1-2; 9 bases are a match to TRBD1. Per the germline V gene, CDR1 is SGHRS and CDR2 is YFSETQ. CDR3 size: 13 residues. Trimming at V came to 4 bases and at J to 8 bases, leaving 6 bases not matched to a gene. The CDR3 nucleotides read TGCGCCAGCAGCCCGGGACAGGGACCCGGCTACACCTTC. Translating it yields CASSPGQGPGYTF.

This chain links TRBV13 with TRBJ1-6; 8 bases are a match to TRBD1. Trimming took 5 bases from V and 8 from J; bases not matched to a gene: 8. The CDR3 totals 15 residues. Germline values: CDR1 PRHDT, CDR2 FYEKMQ (reference sequence). The CDR3: CASSPRQGTDSPLHF. The CDR3 nucleotides read TGTGCCAGCAGCCCTCGACAGGGGACGGATTCACCCCTCCACTTT.

V usage is TRBV18 and J usage is TRBJ1-1; tentatively, D is TRBD1 (5 bases). The germline gives CDR1 KGHSH, CDR2 LQKENI. The V gene lost 3 bases and the J gene lost 0 bases, with 23 bases spanning the gap. The CDR3 covers 19 residues. The CDR3 loop is CASSPDPGFPGGVNTEAFF. The DNA of the CDR3 is TGTGCCAGCTCACCGGACCCCGGATTCCCTGGGGGGGTGAACACTGAAGCTTTCTTT.

The V and J genes are TRBV7-3 and TRBJ2-3; D is unclear. The CDR3 has 14 amino acids. The V end was cut by 1 base, the J end by 4 bases, with 9 bases between. Germline V gives CDR1 SGHTA, CDR2 FQGTGA. The CDR3 nucleotides read TGTGCCAGCAGCTTAATGTCCACCTCAGATACGCAGTATTTT. Encoded protein: CASSLMSTSDTQYF.

In its sample, this clone was seen once. The J gene is TRBJ2-7, the V gene TRBV9; TRBD1 matches 8 bases. With 0 bases clipped from V and 3 bases from J, the junction kept 2 bases outside the gene matches. The CDR3 contains 14 residues. CDR1 is SGDLS and CDR2 is YYNGEE in the germline V gene. Here the CDR3 reads CASSVAGTGYEQYF. For the CDR3, the DNA is TGTGCCAGCAGCGTAGCGGGGACAGGCTACGAGCAGTACTTC.

This clone was picked up a small number of times. Other DNA sequences from this sample encode an identical CDR3 as well. The chain joins TRBV7-3 to TRBJ2-2; D is possibly TRBD1 (6 bases). Germline values: CDR1 SGHTA, CDR2 FQGTGA. CDR3 length: 15 residues. Trimming took off 3 bases at V and 2 bases at J, with 10 bases between the two ends. The CDR3 sequence: CASSLAGANTGELFF. CDR3 bases: TGTGCCAGCAGCTTGGCAGGGGCTAACACCGGGGAGCTGTTTTTT. Full variable domain (missing parts from reference TRBV7-3 and TRBJ2-2): GAGVSQTPSNKVTEKGKYVELRCDPISGHTALYWYRQSLGQGPEFLIYFQGTGAADDSGLPNDRFFAVRPEGSVSTLKIQRTERGDSAVYLCASSLAGANTGELFFGEGSRLTVL.

The genes are TRBV13 and TRBJ1-2; 8 bases are shared with TRBD1. Per the germline V gene, CDR1 is PRHDT and CDR2 is FYEKMQ (reference sequence). The CDR3 has 14 amino acids. V shed 6 bases, J shed 3 bases, and the junction held 6 bases outside the gene matches. This CDR3 is CASRITGGDYGYTF. CDR3 nucleotides: TGTGCCAGCAGGATAACAGGGGGAGACTATGGCTACACCTTC.

The chain carries TRBV6-5 and TRBJ2-2, with 7 bases matching TRBD2. The CDR3 runs 13 residues. Germline CDR1 MNHEY, CDR2 SVGAGI. After removal of 4 bases from V and 4 bases from J, the junction contained 0 bases not matched to a gene. CDR3 bases: TGTGCCAGCAGTTCGGGGGGCACCGGGGAGCTGTTTTTT. Its translation is CASSSGGTGELFF.

The V gene is TRBV5-1, the J gene TRBJ1-2; 7 nucleotides match TRBD1. The V segment lost 4 bases and the J segment 4 bases; nucleotides outside the gene matches: 19. The CDR3 has 18 amino acids. Germline V lookup: CDR1 SGHRS, CDR2 YFSETQ. The DNA for the CDR3 is TGCGCCAGCAGCCCGATCGGCACTCAATCTACAGGGGCCTATGGCTACACCTTC. It translates to CASSPIGTQSTGAYGYTF. Full variable domain (remainder filled in from reference TRBV5-1 and TRBJ1-2): KAGVTQTPRYLIKTRGQQVTLSCSPISGHRSVSWYQQTPGQGLQFLFEYFSETQRNKGNFPGRFSGRQFSNSRSEMNVSTLELGDSALYLCASSPIGTQSTGAYGYTFGSGTRLTVV.

The genes are TRBV28 and TRBJ2-2, with TRBD1 as a possible D gene (6 bases). The CDR3 loop spans 16 amino acids. Trimming took off 1 base at V and 1 base at J, with 10 bases between the two ends. Germline-derived CDR1 and CDR2 are MDHEN and SYDVKM. CDR3 loop: CASSLYTGKNTGELFF. The DNA of the CDR3 is TGTGCCAGCAGTTTATATACAGGGAAGAACACCGGGGAGCTGTTTTTT.

This clone was detected once. V and J are TRBV7-9 and TRBJ2-6; D is unclear. The CDR3 runs 16 residues. V lost 5 bases and J 0 bases, leaving 11 bases between the germline ends. The germline V gene has CDR1 SEHNR and CDR2 FQNEAQ (reference sequence). The CDR3 loop is CASSLDLRSGANVLTF. CDR3 in DNA: TGTGCCAGCAGCCTGGACCTACGCTCTGGGGCCAACGTCCTGACTTTC.

Comments on this clone: The CDR3 does not close with the conserved phenylalanine or tryptophan, likely indicating a read error. The DNA is left out, because the CDR3 cannot be placed on it with certainty; the CDR3 is given as TCRdb lists it. The chain is built from TRBV27 and TRBJ1-2. Including both end residues, the CDR3 is 8 amino acids long. CDR1 and CDR2 (germline): MNHEY, SMNVEV (reference sequence). CDR3 residues: CASSLAVV.

The V gene is TRBV7-3, the J gene TRBJ1-1; perhaps TRBD1 as D (5 bases). The ends were cut back, 1 base at V and 6 bases at J, with 12 bases in the middle. Germline lookup yields CDR1 SGHTA and CDR2 FQGTGA. The CDR3 has 14 amino acids. DNA for the CDR3: TGTGCCAGCAGCTTAAATTGGGGGAGTCCTGAAGCTTTCTTT. It specifies CASSLNWGSPEAFF.

The rearrangement joins TRBV11-3 to TRBJ2-3, with TRBD2 matching over 8 bases. The CDR3 is 14 residues long. Germline loops: CDR1 SGHNT, CDR2 YENEEA. With 6 bases clipped from V and 1 base from J, the junction kept 3 bases outside the gene matches. CDR3 DNA sequence: TGTGCCAGCAGTCGCGGGGGGCGCACAGATACGCAGTATTTT. Translating it yields CASSRGGRTDTQYF.

The rearrangement links TRBV18 to TRBJ1-5, with D perhaps TRBD1 (6 bases). This CDR3 contains 16 residues. Trimming pared 3 bases from V and 0 bases from J, leaving 12 bases between. The germline V gene has CDR1 KGHSH and CDR2 LQKENI. CDR3 in amino acids: CASSPNGQNSNQPQHF. Written as DNA, the CDR3 is TGTGCCAGCTCACCTAATGGACAGAATAGCAATCAGCCCCAGCATTTT. Based on the CDR3 plus reference TRBV18 and TRBJ1-5, the full variable domain is NAGVMQNPRHLVRRRGQEARLRCSPMKGHSHVYWYRQLPEEGLKFMVYLQKENIIDESGMPKERFSAEFPKEGPSILRIQQVVRGDSAAYFCASSPNGQNSNQPQHFGDGTRLSIL.